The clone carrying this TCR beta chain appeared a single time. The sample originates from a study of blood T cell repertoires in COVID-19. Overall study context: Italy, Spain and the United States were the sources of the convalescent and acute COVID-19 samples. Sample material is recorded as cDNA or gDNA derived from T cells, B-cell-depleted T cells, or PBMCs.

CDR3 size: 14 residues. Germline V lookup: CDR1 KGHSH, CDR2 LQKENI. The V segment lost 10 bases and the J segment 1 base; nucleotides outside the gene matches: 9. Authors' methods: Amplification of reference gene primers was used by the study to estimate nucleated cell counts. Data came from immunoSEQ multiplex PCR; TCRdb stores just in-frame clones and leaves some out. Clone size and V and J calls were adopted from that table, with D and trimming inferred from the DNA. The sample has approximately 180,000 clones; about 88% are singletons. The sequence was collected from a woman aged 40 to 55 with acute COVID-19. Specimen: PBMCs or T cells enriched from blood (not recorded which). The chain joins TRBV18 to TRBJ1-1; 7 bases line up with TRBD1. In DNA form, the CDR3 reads TGTGCCAAAACCAGGGGGTTAGGGAACACTGAAGCTTTCTTT. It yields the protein CAKTRGLGNTEAFF.